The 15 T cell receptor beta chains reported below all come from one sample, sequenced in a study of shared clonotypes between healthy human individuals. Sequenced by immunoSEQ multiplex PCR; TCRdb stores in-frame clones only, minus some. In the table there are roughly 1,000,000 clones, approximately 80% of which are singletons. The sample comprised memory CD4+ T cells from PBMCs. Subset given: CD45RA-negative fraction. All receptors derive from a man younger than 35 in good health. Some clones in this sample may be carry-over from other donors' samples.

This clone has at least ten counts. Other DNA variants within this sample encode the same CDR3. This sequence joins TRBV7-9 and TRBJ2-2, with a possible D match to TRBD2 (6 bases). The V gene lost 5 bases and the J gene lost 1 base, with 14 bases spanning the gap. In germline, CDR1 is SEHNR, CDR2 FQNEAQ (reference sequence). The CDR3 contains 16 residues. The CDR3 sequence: CASSLWLGGNTGELFF. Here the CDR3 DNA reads TGTGCCAGCAGCCTTTGGTTGGGGGGGAACACCGGGGAGCTGTTTTTT.

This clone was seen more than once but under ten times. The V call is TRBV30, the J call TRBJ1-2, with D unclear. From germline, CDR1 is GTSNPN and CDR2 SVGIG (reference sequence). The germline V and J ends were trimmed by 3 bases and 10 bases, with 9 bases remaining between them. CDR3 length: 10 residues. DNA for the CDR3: TGTGCCTGGAGCCGGCGTAACTACACCTTC. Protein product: CAWSRRNYTF.

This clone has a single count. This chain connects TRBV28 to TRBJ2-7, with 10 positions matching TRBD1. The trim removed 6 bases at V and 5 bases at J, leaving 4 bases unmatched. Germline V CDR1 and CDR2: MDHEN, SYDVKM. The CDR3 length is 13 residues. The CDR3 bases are TGTGCCAGCAGAATGACAGGGGGCAACGAGCAGTACTTC. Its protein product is CASRMTGGNEQYF. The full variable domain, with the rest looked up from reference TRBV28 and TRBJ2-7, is DVKVTQSSRYLVKRTGEKVFLECVQDMDHENMFWYRQDPGLGLRLIYFSYDVKMKEKGDIPEGYSVSREKKERFSLILESASTNQTSMYLCASRMTGGNEQYFGPGTRLTVT.

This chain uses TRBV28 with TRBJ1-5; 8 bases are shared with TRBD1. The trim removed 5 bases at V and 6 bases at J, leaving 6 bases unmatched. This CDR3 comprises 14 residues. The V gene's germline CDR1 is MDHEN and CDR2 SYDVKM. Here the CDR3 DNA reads TGTGCCAGCAGTCAGGACAGGGAGGGTCAGCCCCAGCATTTT. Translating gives CASSQDREGQPQHF.

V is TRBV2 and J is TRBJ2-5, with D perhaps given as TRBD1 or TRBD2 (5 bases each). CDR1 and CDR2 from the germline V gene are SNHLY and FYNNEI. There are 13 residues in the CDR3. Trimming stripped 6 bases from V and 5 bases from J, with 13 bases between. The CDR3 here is CASRRGSRETQYF. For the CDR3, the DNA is TGTGCCAGCAGACGGGGCTCTAGGGAGACCCAGTACTTC.

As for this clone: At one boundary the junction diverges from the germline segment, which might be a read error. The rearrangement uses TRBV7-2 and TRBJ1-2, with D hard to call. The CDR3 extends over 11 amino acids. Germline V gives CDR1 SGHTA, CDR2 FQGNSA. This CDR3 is CASSLGPPPAF. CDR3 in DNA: TGTGCCAGCAGCTTAGGTCCACCCCCGGCCTTC.

CDR3 protein: CASSHPTGSGYF. The DNA of the CDR3 is TGTGCCAGCAGCCACCCGACAGGGTCGGGGTATTTT. The chain couples TRBV11-2 to TRBJ2-3, with 7 nucleotides matching TRBD1. The CDR3 sequence is 12 residues long. Germline CDR1 reads SGHAT; CDR2 reads FQNNGV. V lost 5 bases and J lost 14; bases outside the gene matches: 10.

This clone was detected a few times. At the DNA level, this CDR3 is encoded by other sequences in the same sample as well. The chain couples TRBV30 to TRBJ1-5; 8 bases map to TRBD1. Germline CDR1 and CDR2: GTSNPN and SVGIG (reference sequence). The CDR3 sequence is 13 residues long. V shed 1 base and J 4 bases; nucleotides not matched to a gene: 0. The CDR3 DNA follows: TGTGCCTGGAGTGGGACAGGGAATCAGCCCCAGCATTTT. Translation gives CAWSGTGNQPQHF. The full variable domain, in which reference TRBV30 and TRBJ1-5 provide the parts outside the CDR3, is SQTIHQWPATLVQPVGSPLSLECTVEGTSNPNLYWYRQAAGRGLQLLFYSVGIGQISSEVPQNLSASRPQDRQFILSSKKLLLSDSGFYLCAWSGTGNQPQHFGDGTRLSIL.

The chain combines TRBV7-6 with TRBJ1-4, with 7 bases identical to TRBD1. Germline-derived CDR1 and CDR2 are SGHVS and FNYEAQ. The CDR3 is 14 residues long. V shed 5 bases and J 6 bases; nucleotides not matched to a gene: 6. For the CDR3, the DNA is TGTGCCAGCAGCCAACCGGGACAGTATGAAAAACTGTTTTTT. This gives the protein CASSQPGQYEKLFF. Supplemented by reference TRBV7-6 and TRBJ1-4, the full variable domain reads GAGVSQSPRYKVTKRGQDVALRCDPISGHVSLYWYRQALGQGPEFLTYFNYEAQQDKSGLPNDRFSAERPEGSISTLTIQRTEQRDSAMYRCASSQPGQYEKLFFGSGTQLSVL.

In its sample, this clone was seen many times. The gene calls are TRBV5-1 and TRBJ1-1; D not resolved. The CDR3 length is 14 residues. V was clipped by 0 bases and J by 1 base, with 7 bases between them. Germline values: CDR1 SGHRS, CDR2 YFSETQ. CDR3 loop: CASSLETGNTEAFF. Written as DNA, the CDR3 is TGCGCCAGCAGCTTGGAGACGGGGAACACTGAAGCTTTCTTT. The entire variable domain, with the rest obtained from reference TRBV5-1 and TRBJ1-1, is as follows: KAGVTQTPRYLIKTRGQQVTLSCSPISGHRSVSWYQQTPGQGLQFLFEYFSETQRNKGNFPGRFSGRQFSNSRSEMNVSTLELGDSALYLCASSLETGNTEAFFGQGTRLTVV.

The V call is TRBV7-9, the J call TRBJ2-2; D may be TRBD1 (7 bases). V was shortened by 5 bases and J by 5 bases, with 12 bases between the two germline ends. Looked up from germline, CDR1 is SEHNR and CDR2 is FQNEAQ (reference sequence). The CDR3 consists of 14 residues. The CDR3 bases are TGTGCCAGCAGCGAGTCAGGGGGGACCGGGGAGCTGTTTTTT. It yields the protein CASSESGGTGELFF.

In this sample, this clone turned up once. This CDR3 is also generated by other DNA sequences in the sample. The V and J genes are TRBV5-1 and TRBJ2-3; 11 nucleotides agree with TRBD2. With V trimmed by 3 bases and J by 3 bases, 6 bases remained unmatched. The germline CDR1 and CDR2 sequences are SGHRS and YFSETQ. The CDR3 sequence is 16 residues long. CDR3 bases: TGCGCCAGCAGCTCGCAGCTAGCGGGAGGAACAGATACGCAGTATTTT. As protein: CASSSQLAGGTDTQYF. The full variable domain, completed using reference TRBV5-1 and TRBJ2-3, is KAGVTQTPRYLIKTRGQQVTLSCSPISGHRSVSWYQQTPGQGLQFLFEYFSETQRNKGNFPGRFSGRQFSNSRSEMNVSTLELGDSALYLCASSSQLAGGTDTQYFGPGTRLTVL.

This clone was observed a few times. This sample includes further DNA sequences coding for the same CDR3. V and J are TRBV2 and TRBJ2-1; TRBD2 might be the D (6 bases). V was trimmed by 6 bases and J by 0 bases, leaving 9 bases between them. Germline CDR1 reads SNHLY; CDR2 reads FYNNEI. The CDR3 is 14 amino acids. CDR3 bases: TGTGCCAGCAGGCGGGAAAGCTCCTACAATGAGCAGTTCTTC. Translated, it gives CASRRESSYNEQFF.

The DNA for the CDR3 is TGTGCCAGCAGACTCAGCGGGACTTCCACAGATACGCAGTATTTT. Translation: CASRLSGTSTDTQYF. This chain links TRBV28 with TRBJ2-3; 7 nucleotides match TRBD2. The V segment lost 6 bases and the J segment 2 bases; nucleotides outside the gene matches: 8. CDR1 and CDR2 (germline): MDHEN, SYDVKM. This CDR3 region has 15 residues.

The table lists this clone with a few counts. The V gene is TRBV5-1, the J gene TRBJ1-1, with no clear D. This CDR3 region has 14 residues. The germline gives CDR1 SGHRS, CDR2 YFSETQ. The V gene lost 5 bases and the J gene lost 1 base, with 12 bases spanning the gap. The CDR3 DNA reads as TGCGCCAGCAGGACGCGATCGTCGAACACTGAAGCTTTCTTT. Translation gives CASRTRSSNTEAFF.